This paragraph reports one T cell receptor (beta chain). This receptor's antigen is unknown. The input lacks base qualities; no much larger clone sits a single base away. The library was obtained by the immunoSEQ multiplex PCR assay. This is the immuneACCESS table as TCRdb keeps it, with only in-frame sequences that have V and J called. A part of the clones is gone; compared with another copy, unresolved V genes explain less than half, and the rest is unexplained. The sample table contains around 19,000 clones; only one count was recorded for about 87% of them. About 13% of the sample is in the top ten clones. This entry belongs to a study of T cell changes during pregnancy in multiple sclerosis (dated by TCRdb to about 2019). In the study overall: The study examined how the T cell repertoire changed over the course of pregnancy in women with multiple sclerosis.

Spanning cysteine to phenylalanine, the CDR3 consists of 17 amino acids. Only the CDR3 portion is preserved as DNA: 51 bases, with reading frame beginning at the first base. As encoded in the germline V gene, CDR1 is MDHEN while CDR2 is SYDVKM. From V the trimming removes 6 bases and from J it removes 1 base, while the gene matches leave 13 bases of the junction unaccounted for. The V and J genes are TRBV28 and TRBJ1-1; the junction holds 8 bases that match TRBD1. Material: CD8+ T cells from peripheral blood mononuclear cells, obtained in the third trimester of pregnancy. This receptor was identified in a female donor in good health, enrolled as a control in a pregnancy study. The nucleotide sequence reads as follows: TGTGCCAGCAGCTCGACAGGGGACCCGAAACGGAACACTGAAGCTTTCTTT. Its product reads: CASSSTGDPKRNTEAFF.